Reported below is one T cell receptor (beta chain). This record comes from a study of blood T cell repertoires in COVID-19. Under the authors' procedure: Estimates of nucleated cell counts were drawn from the amplification of reference gene primers. Measured with immunoSEQ multiplex PCR; TCRdb has only the in-frame clones, and not every one. That table gives V, J and clone size, and the DNA gave D and trimming. The sample shows about 150,000 clones, approximately 84% of them seen only once. Sequencing was performed on peripheral blood. The sequence was collected from a woman older than 75 with COVID-19, enrolled during active disease.

Written as DNA, the CDR3 is TGCGCCAGCAGCTTAGCCCTAACAGGGGGGGGCACCGGGGAGCTGTTTTTT. Its translation: CASSLALTGGGTGELFF. The chain recombines TRBV5-1 with TRBJ2-2, with TRBD1 as a possible D gene (8 bases). V was pared by 2 bases and J by 4 bases, with 18 bases between. The CDR3 contains 17 residues. Germline V gene lookup returns CDR1 SGHRS and CDR2 YFSETQ. The full variable domain, in which reference TRBV5-1 and TRBJ2-2 provide the parts outside the CDR3, is KAGVTQTPRYLIKTRGQQVTLSCSPISGHRSVSWYQQTPGQGLQFLFEYFSETQRNKGNFPGRFSGRQFSNSRSEMNVSTLELGDSALYLCASSLALTGGGTGELFFGEGSRLTVL.